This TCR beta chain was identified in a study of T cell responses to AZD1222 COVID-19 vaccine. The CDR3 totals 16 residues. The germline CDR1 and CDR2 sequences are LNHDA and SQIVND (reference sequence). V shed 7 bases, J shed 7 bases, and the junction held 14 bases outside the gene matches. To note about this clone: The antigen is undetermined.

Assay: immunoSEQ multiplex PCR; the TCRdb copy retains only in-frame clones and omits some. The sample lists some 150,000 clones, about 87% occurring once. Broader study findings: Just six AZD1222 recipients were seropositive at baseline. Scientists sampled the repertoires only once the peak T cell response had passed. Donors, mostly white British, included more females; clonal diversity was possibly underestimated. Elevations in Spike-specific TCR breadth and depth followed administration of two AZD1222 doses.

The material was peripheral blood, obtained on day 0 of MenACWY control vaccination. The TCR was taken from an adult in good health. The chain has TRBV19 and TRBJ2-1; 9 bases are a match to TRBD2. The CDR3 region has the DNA TGTGCCAGTACCCCTATGGGGCTAGCGGGAAATAATGAGCAGTTCTTC. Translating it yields CASTPMGLAGNNEQFF.